This TCR beta chain emerged from a study of graft-versus-host responses after intestinal transplantation. Across the study: Recipients had transplants, and these were multivisceral, liver-intestinal, or isolated intestinal. The whole recipient group had anti-thymocyte globulin induction followed by tacrolimus and steroids for around 3 years.

Assay used: immunoSEQ multiplex PCR; TCRdb lists only in-frame clones, some missing. The sample lists about 20,000 clones, 86% occurring once. Details on this clone: As yet, its antigen is unknown.

Regarding the study as a whole: GvH clones detected in recipient marrow included some appearing first in ileum or blood. GvH clone levels peaked in circulation, and this peak was associated with early post-transplant HvG declines.

This sequence was found in a human patient who received an intestinal transplant, so some T cells may come from the graft donor. Here the sequenced sample was PBMCs, taken approximately 230 days after intestinal transplant.

In DNA, the CDR3 is TGTGCCACCAGCAGAGAGGGGGGGGCTGAAGCCCAGCATTTT. It specifies CATSREGGAEAQHF. This chain joins TRBV15 and TRBJ1-5; perhaps TRBD1 as D (6 bases). The CDR3 is made up of 14 amino acids. Trimming removed 0 bases at V and 11 bases at J, with 14 bases between. Germline V gives CDR1 LNHNV, CDR2 YYDKDF (reference sequence).